A selection of T cell receptor beta chains follows, all from one sample in a study of cytomegalovirus exposure and HLA in healthy donors. The data were produced by immunoSEQ multiplex PCR, yet TCRdb's version contains in-frame clones alone and is incomplete. Altogether 80,000 or so clones are present, roughly 72% being singletons, with the ten largest covering 20% to 25%. The sample taken for sequencing was PBMCs. The source is a man aged 25 to 40 in good health and CMV-seropositive. CDR3s include the opening cysteine and the closing phenylalanine or tryptophan. A D gene is named only where the DNA matches it firmly. Expanded clones get a size class; other rows say once, few or many, or leave the size out.

v_gene: TRBV5-6; abundance: NA; j_gene: TRBJ2-5; d_gene: NA; CDR3aa: CASSPRDYQETQYF; CDR3nt: TGTGCCAGCAGCCCCCGGGACTACCAAGAGACCCAGTACTTC
v_gene: TRBV7-2; abundance: NA; j_gene: TRBJ2-3; d_gene: TRBD2; CDR3aa: CASSLASGRGADTQYF; CDR3nt: TGTGCCAGCAGCTTAGCGAGCGGGAGAGGGGCAGATACGCAGTATTTT
v_gene: TRBV9; abundance: NA; j_gene: TRBJ2-3; d_gene: TRBD2; CDR3aa: CASSVGLASTDTQYF; CDR3nt: TGTGCCAGCAGCGTAGGACTAGCTAGCACAGATACGCAGTATTTT
v_gene: TRBV5-6; abundance: NA; j_gene: TRBJ2-5; d_gene: NA; CDR3aa: CASSLGGGVQETQYF; CDR3nt: TGTGCCAGCAGCTTGGGAGGGGGGGTCCAAGAGACCCAGTACTTC
v_gene: TRBV14; abundance: NA; j_gene: TRBJ2-7; d_gene: NA; CDR3aa: CASSPDISYEQYF; CDR3nt: TGTGCCAGCAGCCCGGACATCTCCTACGAGCAGTACTTC
v_gene: TRBV6-1; abundance: few; j_gene: TRBJ2-2; d_gene: TRBD2; CDR3aa: CASSGLTGGRGGELFF; CDR3nt: TGTGCCAGCAGTGGGCTTACGGGGGGACGCGGCGGGGAGCTGTTTTTT
v_gene: TRBV7-9; abundance: once; j_gene: TRBJ1-1; d_gene: TRBD1; CDR3aa: CASSQKWDRVNTEAFF; CDR3nt: TGTGCCAGCAGCCAAAAATGGGACAGGGTGAACACTGAAGCTTTCTTT
v_gene: TRBV4-3; abundance: few; j_gene: TRBJ1-5; d_gene: NA; CDR3aa: CASSQDAIRAQGGQPQHF; CDR3nt: TGCGCCAGCAGCCAAGATGCAATAAGGGCACAGGGAGGGCAGCCCCAGCATTTT
v_gene: TRBV11-2; abundance: NA; j_gene: TRBJ1-5; d_gene: TRBD1; CDR3aa: CASSLDLGGHQPQHF; CDR3nt: TGTGCCAGCAGCTTAGATTTAGGGGGCCATCAGCCCCAGCATTTT
v_gene: TRBV18; abundance: NA; j_gene: TRBJ2-2; d_gene: TRBD1; CDR3aa: CASSPRTGSDTGELFF; CDR3nt: TGTGCCAGCTCACCACGGACAGGGAGTGACACCGGGGAGCTGTTTTTT
v_gene: TRBV19; abundance: NA; j_gene: TRBJ1-2; d_gene: TRBD1; CDR3aa: CASSTTGGLSYGYTF; CDR3nt: TGTGCCAGTAGTACGACAGGGGGCCTCTCATATGGCTACACCTTC
v_gene: TRBV9; abundance: NA; j_gene: TRBJ2-3; d_gene: TRBD2; CDR3aa: CASSVEWTSGTDTQYF; CDR3nt: TGTGCCAGCAGCGTAGAGTGGACTAGCGGCACAGATACGCAGTATTTT
v_gene: TRBV7-9; abundance: few; j_gene: TRBJ2-7; d_gene: NA; CDR3aa: CASSVGRVPLYEQYF; CDR3nt: TGTGCCAGCAGCGTGGGTCGGGTCCCCCTCTACGAGCAGTACTTC
v_gene: TRBV7-9; abundance: NA; j_gene: TRBJ1-1; d_gene: NA; CDR3aa: CASSLVVRANTEAFF; CDR3nt: TGTGCCAGCAGCTTAGTTGTCAGGGCTAACACTGAAGCTTTCTTT
v_gene: TRBV15; abundance: few; j_gene: TRBJ2-7; d_gene: NA; CDR3aa: CATSRDLDTAYEQYF; CDR3nt: TGTGCCACCAGCAGAGATCTGGACACTGCCTACGAGCAGTACTTC
v_gene: TRBV29-1; abundance: NA; j_gene: TRBJ1-2; d_gene: NA; CDR3aa: CSVTIDTAIYGYTF; CDR3nt: TGCAGCGTTACCATCGATACAGCAATCTATGGCTACACCTTC
v_gene: TRBV30; abundance: NA; j_gene: TRBJ1-5; d_gene: NA; CDR3aa: CAWSVGGNSNQPQHF; CDR3nt: TGTGCCTGGAGTGTAGGCGGGAATAGCAATCAGCCCCAGCATTTT
v_gene: TRBV13; abundance: NA; j_gene: TRBJ1-4; d_gene: TRBD1; CDR3aa: CASSSEGTGDEKLFF; CDR3nt: TGTGCCAGCAGCTCCGAAGGGACAGGGGATGAAAAACTGTTTTTT
v_gene: TRBV6-5; abundance: few; j_gene: TRBJ1-1; d_gene: NA; CDR3aa: CASTPEGRLTEAFF; CDR3nt: TGTGCCAGCACCCCGGAGGGCCGACTCACTGAAGCTTTCTTT
v_gene: TRBV30; abundance: NA; j_gene: TRBJ2-1; d_gene: NA; CDR3aa: CAWGGQYNEQFF; CDR3nt: TGTGCCTGGGGAGGACAGTACAATGAGCAGTTCTTC
v_gene: TRBV7-8; abundance: NA; j_gene: TRBJ1-2; d_gene: TRBD1; CDR3aa: CASTGTASSYGYTF; CDR3nt: TGTGCCAGTACCGGGACAGCTTCTTCGTATGGCTACACCTTC
v_gene: TRBV4-1; abundance: NA; j_gene: TRBJ1-1; d_gene: NA; CDR3aa: CASSLRDTANTEAFF; CDR3nt: TGCGCCAGCAGCCTTCGGGACACGGCGAACACTGAAGCTTTCTTT
v_gene: TRBV4-1; abundance: NA; j_gene: TRBJ1-2; d_gene: TRBD1; CDR3aa: CASSHPRTGGWGNGYTF; CDR3nt: TGCGCCAGCAGCCATCCGAGGACAGGGGGCTGGGGGAATGGCTACACCTTC
v_gene: TRBV2; abundance: NA; j_gene: TRBJ1-1; d_gene: NA; CDR3aa: CASSDAGAGTAFF; CDR3nt: TGTGCCAGCAGTGACGCGGGGGCGGGTACGGCTTTCTTT
v_gene: TRBV6-5; abundance: few; j_gene: TRBJ1-2; d_gene: TRBD1; CDR3aa: CASSYNQGEGYTF; CDR3nt: TGTGCCAGCAGTTACAACCAGGGGGAAGGCTACACCTTC
v_gene: TRBV2; abundance: NA; j_gene: TRBJ1-6; d_gene: TRBD1; CDR3aa: CASSPPTGQGPLHF; CDR3nt: TGTGCCAGCAGTCCTCCGACAGGGCAAGGACCCCTCCACTTT
v_gene: TRBV19; abundance: NA; j_gene: TRBJ1-1; d_gene: NA; CDR3aa: CASRWGGTEAFF; CDR3nt: TGTGCCAGTCGGTGGGGGGGCACTGAAGCTTTCTTT
v_gene: TRBV7-3; abundance: NA; j_gene: TRBJ2-3; d_gene: NA; CDR3aa: CASSIGTFSSTDTQYF; CDR3nt: TGTGCCAGCAGCATAGGGACATTTTCTAGCACAGATACGCAGTATTTT
v_gene: TRBV28; abundance: few; j_gene: TRBJ2-6; d_gene: TRBD1; CDR3aa: CASSSGTGGSGANVLTF; CDR3nt: TGTGCCAGCAGCTCCGGGACAGGGGGCTCTGGGGCCAACGTCCTGACTTTC
v_gene: TRBV6-5; abundance: NA; j_gene: TRBJ1-6; d_gene: TRBD1; CDR3aa: CASRGTGGRSPLNF; CDR3nt: TGTGCCAGCAGAGGGACAGGGGGCCGTTCACCCCTCAACTTT
v_gene: TRBV27; abundance: NA; j_gene: TRBJ2-3; d_gene: TRBD2; CDR3aa: CASSELAGGKDTQYF; CDR3nt: TGTGCCAGCAGTGAACTAGCGGGCGGGAAAGATACGCAGTATTTT
v_gene: TRBV7-8; abundance: NA; j_gene: TRBJ1-5; d_gene: NA; CDR3aa: CASSLFELTGFPDQPQHF; CDR3nt: TGTGCCAGCAGCTTATTTGAGCTTACGGGGTTTCCGGATCAGCCCCAGCATTTT
v_gene: TRBV19; abundance: NA; j_gene: TRBJ2-7; d_gene: TRBD1; CDR3aa: CASSIQDRGFYEQYF; CDR3nt: TGTGCCAGTAGTATCCAGGACAGGGGGTTCTACGAGCAGTACTTC
v_gene: TRBV18; abundance: NA; j_gene: TRBJ1-1; d_gene: NA; CDR3aa: CASSPSSDIRNTEAFF; CDR3nt: TGTGCCAGCTCACCTTCTTCGGACATTAGGAACACTGAAGCTTTCTTT
v_gene: TRBV13; abundance: NA; j_gene: TRBJ2-3; d_gene: TRBD1; CDR3aa: CASSSGQADPDTQYF; CDR3nt: TGTGCCAGCAGCTCCGGACAGGCCGACCCAGATACGCAGTATTTT
v_gene: TRBV9; abundance: few; j_gene: TRBJ1-1; d_gene: TRBD1; CDR3aa: CASSRQGALDTEAFF; CDR3nt: TGTGCCAGCAGCAGACAGGGGGCTTTGGACACTGAAGCTTTCTTT
v_gene: TRBV4-3; abundance: NA; j_gene: TRBJ2-7; d_gene: NA; CDR3aa: CASSQDHGSYEQYF; CDR3nt: TGCGCCAGCAGCCAAGATCACGGCTCCTACGAGCAGTACTTC
v_gene: TRBV29-1; abundance: NA; j_gene: TRBJ1-1; d_gene: NA; CDR3aa: CSVEGQGLGTEAFF; CDR3nt: TGCAGCGTTGAGGGGCAGGGGCTGGGCACTGAAGCTTTCTTT
v_gene: TRBV27; abundance: NA; j_gene: TRBJ1-1; d_gene: TRBD1; CDR3aa: CASSPGQGVAEAFF; CDR3nt: TGTGCCAGCAGTCCGGGACAGGGAGTGGCTGAAGCTTTCTTT
v_gene: TRBV2; abundance: NA; j_gene: TRBJ1-2; d_gene: TRBD1; CDR3aa: CATIGPGQDKSNYGYTF; CDR3nt: TGTGCCACGATCGGCCCGGGACAGGATAAATCTAACTATGGCTACACCTTC
v_gene: TRBV6-6; abundance: NA; j_gene: TRBJ1-5; d_gene: TRBD1; CDR3aa: CASRLTGNNQPQHF; CDR3nt: TGTGCCAGCAGATTGACAGGGAACAATCAGCCCCAGCATTTT
v_gene: TRBV18; abundance: NA; j_gene: TRBJ1-1; d_gene: NA; CDR3aa: CASSSGPGETEAFF; CDR3nt: TGTGCCAGCTCGTCCGGGCCTGGGGAGACTGAAGCTTTCTTT
v_gene: TRBV15; abundance: NA; j_gene: TRBJ2-1; d_gene: TRBD2; CDR3aa: CATSGGGYNEQFF; CDR3nt: TGTGCCACCAGCGGCGGGGGGTACAATGAGCAGTTCTTC
v_gene: TRBV2; abundance: NA; j_gene: TRBJ1-1; d_gene: NA; CDR3aa: CASSDGTNTEAFF; CDR3nt: TGTGCCAGCAGTGACGGTACGAACACTGAAGCTTTCTTT
v_gene: TRBV6-1; abundance: NA; j_gene: TRBJ1-2; d_gene: TRBD1; CDR3aa: CASSGGDRGYGYTF; CDR3nt: TGTGCCAGCAGTGGGGGGGACAGGGGTTATGGCTACACCTTC
v_gene: TRBV9; abundance: NA; j_gene: TRBJ1-2; d_gene: TRBD1; CDR3aa: CASSALQGANGYTF; CDR3nt: TGTGCCAGCAGCGCCCTACAGGGGGCGAACGGCTACACCTTC
v_gene: TRBV18; abundance: NA; j_gene: TRBJ2-7; d_gene: NA; CDR3aa: CASSPQGAGIPEQYF; CDR3nt: TGTGCCAGCTCACCTCAAGGGGCAGGGATACCCGAGCAGTACTTC
v_gene: TRBV19; abundance: NA; j_gene: TRBJ1-5; d_gene: TRBD1; CDR3aa: CASTLGQVLNQPQHF; CDR3nt: TGTGCCAGTACACTAGGACAGGTCCTAAATCAGCCCCAGCATTTT
v_gene: TRBV9; abundance: few; j_gene: TRBJ1-2; d_gene: TRBD1; CDR3aa: CASSVKPGGFYGYPF; CDR3nt: TGTGCCAGCAGCGTTAAGCCAGGGGGCTTCTATGGCTACCCCTTC
v_gene: TRBV5-6; abundance: NA; j_gene: TRBJ1-1; d_gene: TRBD1; CDR3aa: CASSYGTDTEAFF; CDR3nt: TGTGCCAGCAGCTACGGGACAGACACTGAAGCTTTCTTT
v_gene: TRBV30; abundance: NA; j_gene: TRBJ2-2; d_gene: TRBD1; CDR3aa: CAWIPGQTTGELFF; CDR3nt: TGTGCCTGGATCCCGGGACAGACCACCGGGGAGCTGTTTTTT
v_gene: TRBV28; abundance: NA; j_gene: TRBJ2-1; d_gene: NA; CDR3aa: CASSSEDEQFF; CDR3nt: TGTGCCAGCAGTTCCGAGGATGAGCAGTTCTTC
v_gene: TRBV5-1; abundance: once; j_gene: TRBJ2-3; d_gene: TRBD1; CDR3aa: CASSLGQGAADTQYF; CDR3nt: TGCGCCAGCAGCTTGGGACAGGGGGCGGCAGATACGCAGTATTTT